These 20 T cell receptor beta chains originate from one sample sequenced in a study of T cell changes during pregnancy in multiple sclerosis. The table came from immunoSEQ multiplex PCR; TCRdb's copy has only in-frame clones and leaves some out. The sample contains tens of thousands of clones, about 88% of which appear only once. The specimen was peripheral blood, collected before pregnancy. Source of these receptors: a female donor with multiple sclerosis, enrolled in a pregnancy study.

This sequence joins TRBV5-1 and TRBJ1-1; unclear D gene. This CDR3 spans 15 amino acids. V was trimmed by 4 bases and J by 0 bases, leaving 13 bases between them. Germline V gives CDR1 SGHRS, CDR2 YFSETQ. The CDR3 sequence is CASSVVIGVNTEAFF. The CDR3 DNA sequence: TGCGCCAGCAGCGTGGTGATCGGGGTGAACACTGAAGCTTTCTTT.

The genes are TRBV6-5 and TRBJ1-4, with D possibly being TRBD1 (6 bases). Germline CDR1 is MNHEY and CDR2 is SVGAGI. V was trimmed by 2 bases and J by 5 bases, leaving 12 bases between them. The CDR3 covers 15 residues. CDR3 protein: CASSYVGGANEKLFF. As DNA, the CDR3 is TGTGCCAGCAGTTACGTCGGGGGGGCCAATGAAAAACTGTTTTTT.

V is TRBV18 and J is TRBJ2-3; the D gene is possibly TRBD1 (6 bases). The CDR3 length is 17 residues. The V gene's germline CDR1 is KGHSH and CDR2 LQKENI. The ends were cut back, 1 base at V and 2 bases at J, with 16 bases in the middle. CDR3 region: CASSPLLRTDSTDTQYF. In DNA, the CDR3 is TGTGCCAGCTCACCACTTCTCAGGACAGACTCCACAGATACGCAGTATTTT.

V usage is TRBV6-5 and J usage is TRBJ1-1; 9 bases map to TRBD1. The V gene's germline CDR1 is MNHEY and CDR2 SVGAGI. The CDR3 has 15 residues. The V and J ends lost 5 bases and 2 bases, in that order; junction bases with no gene match: 6. For the CDR3, the DNA is TGTGCCAGCAGTACAAAAACAGGGGGCAACACTGAAGCTTTCTTT. Protein sequence: CASSTKTGGNTEAFF.

V gene TRBV5-1 combines with J gene TRBJ2-3; D perhaps matches TRBD1 (5 bases). Trimming left V 0 bases short and J 8 bases short, with 10 bases between. The CDR3 is 13 amino acids. The germline V gene encodes CDR1 SGHRS and CDR2 YFSETQ. CDR3 nucleotide sequence: TGCGCCAGCAGCTTGGGGGGCCCGGCTACGCAGTATTTT. Protein sequence: CASSLGGPATQYF. The full variable domain, with the rest looked up from reference TRBV5-1 and TRBJ2-3, is KAGVTQTPRYLIKTRGQQVTLSCSPISGHRSVSWYQQTPGQGLQFLFEYFSETQRNKGNFPGRFSGRQFSNSRSEMNVSTLELGDSALYLCASSLGGPATQYFGPGTRLTVL.

This clone has only one observation. In nucleotides, the CDR3 is TGTGCCAGCAGCTCCCAGGGGGCATATTCACCCCTCCACTTT. Protein product: CASSSQGAYSPLHF. The rearrangement uses TRBV7-2 and TRBJ1-6, with TRBD1 matching 8 bases. This CDR3 has 14 amino acids. V gave up 4 bases and J gave up 8 bases; unmatched junction bases: 4. CDR1 SGHTA and CDR2 FQGNSA come from the germline V gene. The full variable domain, in which reference TRBV7-2 and TRBJ1-6 provide the parts outside the CDR3, is GAGVSQSPSNKVTEKGKDVELRCDPISGHTALYWYRQSLGQGLEFLIYFQGNSAPDKSGLPSDRFSAERTGGSVSTLTIQRTQQEDSAVYLCASSSQGAYSPLHFGNGTRLTVT.

The J gene is TRBJ2-7, the V gene TRBV6-8, with TRBD2 matching over 14 bases. The junction had 13 bases not matched to a gene; V was cut back by 10 bases and J by 5 bases. Germline V gene sequence: CDR1 MNHGY, CDR2 SAAAGT. The CDR3 is 16 amino acids. CDR3 DNA: TGTGCCACCCCCCGGGGGACTAGCGGGAGAAGCAACGAGCAGTACTTC. Translating gives CATPRGTSGRSNEQYF.

The J gene is TRBJ1-1, the V gene TRBV7-9; D is possibly TRBD1 (5 bases). This CDR3 region has 14 residues. V lost 6 bases to trimming and J lost 4 bases, with 15 bases between them. CDR1 and CDR2 (germline): SEHNR, FQNEAQ (reference sequence). The CDR3 DNA reads as TGTGCCAGCAGTATGCCGGGGGTTTCCACTGAAGCTTTCTTT. Translated, it gives CASSMPGVSTEAFF.

Written as DNA, the CDR3 is TGTGCCAGCCGTGGACAATCCTCCTCTGGAAACACCATATATTTT. This gives the protein CASRGQSSSGNTIYF. The rearrangement joins TRBV18 to TRBJ1-3, with D possibly TRBD1 on 5 matching bases. V lost 8 bases to trimming and J lost 0 bases, with 14 bases between them. The CDR3 sequence is 15 residues long. The germline V gene encodes CDR1 KGHSH and CDR2 LQKENI.

This chain joins TRBV2 and TRBJ2-1; 7 nucleotides agree with TRBD2. In germline, CDR1 is SNHLY, CDR2 FYNNEI. The CDR3 is made up of 18 amino acids. V lost 6 bases to trimming and J lost 0 bases; unmatched junction nucleotides: 14. In DNA form, the CDR3 reads TGTGCCAGCAGCCCCCGGCCCCTAGCGGCTAGCTCCTACAATGAGCAGTTCTTC. Protein product: CASSPRPLAASSYNEQFF. Variable domain in full (rest from reference TRBV2 and TRBJ2-1): EPEVTQTPSHQVTQMGQEVILRCVPISNHLYFYWYRQILGQKVEFLVSFYNNEISEKSEIFDDQFSVERPDGSNFTLKIRSTKLEDSAMYFCASSPRPLAASSYNEQFFGPGTRLTVL.

J is TRBJ2-1 and V is TRBV7-3, with D maybe TRBD1 (6 bases). There are 12 residues in the CDR3. The V end lost 4 bases, the J end lost 8 bases, and 9 bases lay between the germline ends. CDR1 SGHTA and CDR2 FQGTGA come from the germline V gene. CDR3 amino acids: CASSSTGYEQFF. The CDR3 nucleotides read TGTGCCAGCAGCTCGACAGGATATGAGCAGTTCTTC.

This clone showed up just once. V is TRBV5-1 and J is TRBJ1-1; no firm D call. Trimming stripped 0 bases from V and 5 bases from J, with 11 bases between. Per the germline V gene, CDR1 is SGHRS and CDR2 is YFSETQ. The CDR3 loop spans 14 amino acids. The CDR3, as DNA: TGCGCCAGCAGCTTGGCCTTCGGAGGGACTGAAGCTTTCTTT. Protein sequence: CASSLAFGGTEAFF.

The chain uses TRBV25-1 and TRBJ1-1; D is ambiguous. The CDR3 totals 11 residues. CDR1 is MGHDK, CDR2 SYGVNS, per germline. V lost 4 bases, J lost 5 bases, and 5 bases lay in between. In DNA form, the CDR3 reads TGTGCCAGCAGTGCGGGGACTGAAGCTTTCTTT. It translates to CASSAGTEAFF. The whole variable domain, filled in from reference TRBV25-1 and TRBJ1-1, reads EADIYQTPRYLVIGTGKKITLECSQTMGHDKMYWYQQDPGMELHLIHYSYGVNSTEKGDLSSESTVSRIRTEHFPLTLESARPSHTSQYLCASSAGTEAFFGQGTRLTVV.

This chain connects TRBV30 to TRBJ1-1; the D gene is possibly TRBD1 (6 bases). This CDR3 is 14 amino acids long. V lost 3 bases and J 4 bases, leaving 15 bases between the germline ends. Germline lookup yields CDR1 GTSNPN and CDR2 SVGIG (reference sequence). DNA of the CDR3: TGTGCCTGGAGGCGGGGGCTGTGGGGCACTGAAGCTTTCTTT. Translated, it gives CAWRRGLWGTEAFF.

This clone was picked up one time. The chain has TRBV7-2 and TRBJ2-7, with 7 bases lining up with TRBD1. The CDR3 runs to 14 residues. The germline V gene has CDR1 SGHTA and CDR2 FQGNSA. With V trimmed by 1 base and J by 3 bases, 3 bases remained unmatched. As DNA, the CDR3 is TGTGCCAGCAGCTTAGGGGACAGTCTCTACGAGCAGTACTTC. The encoded protein is CASSLGDSLYEQYF.

This clone was seen once. V gene TRBV18 combines with J gene TRBJ1-3, with a tentative D call TRBD1 (6 bases). This CDR3 is 13 amino acids long. Germline V gene sequence: CDR1 KGHSH, CDR2 LQKENI. Between the trimmed V and J ends, which lost 5 bases and 4 bases, there was a span of 9 bases. CDR3 nucleotide sequence: TGTGCCAGCTCAACAGGGAGCGGAAACACCATATATTTT. It translates to CASSTGSGNTIYF.

This clone was seen only a few times. The chain employs TRBV4-2 and TRBJ2-4; D might be TRBD1 (5 bases). The V end lost 1 base, the J end lost 6 bases, and 10 bases lay between the germline ends. CDR1 LGHNA and CDR2 YNFKEQ come from the germline V gene. The CDR3 runs to 14 residues. The CDR3 here is CASSQGQQPNIQYF. The CDR3, as DNA: TGTGCCAGCAGCCAAGGACAGCAACCAAACATTCAGTACTTC.

The J gene is TRBJ2-3, the V gene TRBV30, with D tentatively TRBD2 (5 bases). Germline V lookup: CDR1 GTSNPN, CDR2 SVGIG (reference sequence). This CDR3 is built from 17 residues. Trimming pared 3 bases from V and 3 bases from J, leaving 22 bases between. The CDR3 coding sequence is TGTGCCTGGAGGAGCGGTTTCGCGTCGGAGAAGACAGATACGCAGTATTTT. The encoded protein is CAWRSGFASEKTDTQYF.

The J gene is TRBJ2-3, the V gene TRBV6-5; 9 positions match TRBD2. Germline assignment: CDR1 MNHEY and CDR2 SVGAGI. The CDR3 spans 15 residues. V shed 3 bases and J 4 bases; nucleotides not matched to a gene: 5. The CDR3 region has the DNA TGTGCCAGCAGTTATAATAGCGGGAGTGCAGATACGCAGTATTTT. It codes for CASSYNSGSADTQYF.

The rearrangement uses TRBV29-1 and TRBJ1-5; TRBD1 is a possible D gene (6 bases). The germline CDR1 and CDR2 sequences are SQVTM and ANQGSEA. V shed 7 bases and J shed 3 bases, with 16 bases lying between them. The length of the CDR3 is 14 residues. CDR3 amino acids: CSASTGPVNQPQHF. The CDR3 DNA reads TGCAGCGCCTCGACAGGACCCGTCAATCAGCCCCAGCATTTT.